This TCR beta chain derives from a study of blood T cell repertoires in COVID-19. Germline V gene lookup returns CDR1 KGHSH and CDR2 LQKENI. The CDR3 contains 16 residues. V lost 0 bases, J lost 0 bases, and 9 bases lay in between. Measured with immunoSEQ multiplex PCR; TCRdb has only the in-frame clones, and not every one. The sample has roughly 180,000 clones, 82% seen once. Material: PBMCs or T cells enriched from blood (not recorded which). This receptor was identified in a man aged 55 to 70 who had recovered from COVID-19. This rearrangement joins TRBV18 to TRBJ1-3; D perhaps matches TRBD1 (5 bases). The CDR3: CASSPPPTGSGNTIYF. The DNA of the CDR3 is TGTGCCAGCTCACCACCGCCAACAGGCTCTGGAAACACCATATATTTT.